The clone carrying this T cell receptor beta chain occurred a few times. Its antigen is as yet unknown. An end of the junction differs from the germline gene, which may be a read error. The germline V gene encodes CDR1 SSHAT and CDR2 FNYEAQ (reference sequence). The CDR3 runs 13 residues. Ophthalmopathy donors were characterized by moderate-to-severe activity, CAS of at least 3, NOSPECS of at least 4, and duration under 3 months. The PBMC fraction was derived from more than 8 ml of fresh peripheral blood. The data stem from a study of Graves' ophthalmopathy and Graves' hyperthyroidism. Study observations and caveats: A model of 13 signatures distinguished ophthalmopathy from stable hyperthyroidism at less than 90% sensitivity and nearly 83% specificity. Ophthalmopathy progression cases were predicted by the model with roughly 71% sensitivity and 72% to 85% specificity.

Amplification of the TCR beta CDR3 regions used RNA transcripts (as template). Following a first-round RT-PCR that used HTBI primers, a second-round multiplex PCR was carried out. TCRdb re-derived calls from the multiplex PCR reads in MiXCR, one entry per CDR3 protein. The repertoire holds around 660,000 distinct CDR3 sequences, with roughly 41% as singletons. V is TRBV7-7 and J is TRBJ2-5; weak D call: TRBD1 (6 bases). Near its end, the DNA agrees better with TRBJ2-1, so the J call may be wrong. The sequenced sample consisted of peripheral blood. This clonotype was obtained from an adult man with Graves' ophthalmopathy. The CDR3 coding sequence is TGTGCTAGCAGCCCGAGAGCAGGGGATGAGCAGTTCTTC. The encoded protein is CASSPRAGDEQFF.